Presented here are 15 T cell receptor beta chains from one specimen sequenced in a study of early T cells in non-severe SARS-CoV-2 infection (TCRdb year 2021). The library was generated by 5' RACE. Instrument on record: NextSeq 500. Clones were called with MiXCR by TCRdb after fastp trimmed the public reads at Q25, and only in-frame beta chains were retained. Each record represents a unique CDR3 protein, reported with the most common genes and DNA among its rows. In this sample the table shows 53,000 or so distinct CDR3 sequences, less than 15% of which occur a single time. The ten biggest clones cover roughly 2.5% of the sample. Sequences were derived from whole blood, sampled at baseline. These receptors were collected from an adult who was a healthcare worker with PCR-confirmed SARS-CoV-2 infection or an uninfected control (not recorded which).

This clonotype turned up a few times. As DNA, the CDR3 is TGTGCCAGCAGTCGTAGAGGGTTTGGAAACACCATATATTTT. Protein: CASSRRGFGNTIYF. The J gene is TRBJ1-3, the V gene TRBV28; no firm D call. The CDR3 covers 14 residues. Germline-derived CDR1 and CDR2 are MDHEN and SYDVKM. Trimming shortened V by 5 bases and J by 3 bases, and 11 bases separated the two germline ends. Using reference TRBV28 and TRBJ1-3 for the parts outside the CDR3, the full variable domain is DVKVTQSSRYLVKRTGEKVFLECVQDMDHENMFWYRQDPGLGLRLIYFSYDVKMKEKGDIPEGYSVSREKKERFSLILESASTNQTSMYLCASSRRGFGNTIYFGEGSWLTVV.

This clonotype showed up many times. The chain links TRBV14 to TRBJ2-3; D remains ambiguous. CDR1 SGHDN and CDR2 FVKESK come from the germline V gene. V was shortened by 1 base and J by 0 bases, with 11 bases between the two germline ends. This CDR3 spans 16 amino acids. CDR3 in DNA: TGTGCCAGCAGCCAAGGTGGTCGGGCCAGCACAGATACGCAGTATTTT. This sequence encodes CASSQGGRASTDTQYF.

V is TRBV27 and J is TRBJ1-6; D unclear. The CDR3 totals 14 residues. Trimming left V 6 bases short and J 7 bases short, with 13 bases between. The germline V gene encodes CDR1 MNHEY and CDR2 SMNVEV (reference sequence). CDR3 nucleotide sequence: TGTGCCAGCAGGGACGGGCTTGGGAATTCACCCCTCCACTTT. This codes for CASRDGLGNSPLHF.

This clonotype was counted a few times. The chain has TRBV5-8 and TRBJ1-5; possible D gene TRBD1, 5 bases. The CDR3 covers 14 residues. Germline V gives CDR1 SGHTS, CDR2 YDEGEE. V lost 2 bases and J lost 7, with 13 bases in between. CDR3 sequence reads: CASSFGAGRQPQHF. For the CDR3, the DNA is TGTGCCAGCAGCTTCGGGGCAGGTCGGCAGCCCCAGCATTTT.

This clonotype turned up a few times. The chain employs TRBV11-2 and TRBJ2-7, with TRBD2 identical over 14 bases. Losses at the gene ends were 3 bases for V and 5 bases for J; bases not matched to a gene: 9. This CDR3 spans 17 amino acids. Germline V CDR1 and CDR2: SGHAT, FQNNGV. DNA of the CDR3: TGTGCCAGCAGCTTCCCGACTAGCGGGAGGGCCCTGGACGAGCAGTACTTC. It is translated as CASSFPTSGRALDEQYF.

This clonotype was counted a few times. The rearrangement uses TRBV11-3 and TRBJ2-7; either TRBD1 or TRBD2 may supply D (5 bases each). Germline loops: CDR1 SGHNT, CDR2 YENEEA. The length of the CDR3 is 14 residues. The V gene lost 5 bases and the J gene lost 3 bases, with 14 bases spanning the gap. Written as DNA, the CDR3 is TGTGCCAGCAGCGTGGGGGATGGTAGCTACGAGCAGTACTTC. It encodes CASSVGDGSYEQYF.

V usage is TRBV6-5 and J usage is TRBJ1-3; D remains unclear. The germline V and J ends were trimmed by 6 bases and 3 bases, with 15 bases remaining between them. The length of the CDR3 is 15 residues. The V gene's germline CDR1 is MNHEY and CDR2 SVGAGI. The CDR3: CASRTPEGGGNTIYF. The CDR3 nucleotides are TGTGCCAGCAGGACCCCGGAGGGTGGTGGAAACACCATATATTTT.

This clonotype turned up a few times. This chain connects TRBV12-3 or TRBV12-4 to TRBJ1-4; TRBD1 matches at 7 bases. The CDR3 has 14 amino acids. Trimming took 7 bases from V and 10 from J; bases not matched to a gene: 12. The CDR3 DNA follows: TGTGCCAGCAAGGGGGCAGCCCAAAGGGGAAAACTGTTTTTT. Amino acids: CASKGAAQRGKLFF.

This clonotype has a handful of counts. In nucleotides, the CDR3 is TGTGCCAGCAGCTACCGACTGGCGGAGAGCACAGATACGCAGTATTTT. The encoded protein is CASSYRLAESTDTQYF. The gene calls are TRBV7-9 and TRBJ2-3; D remains ambiguous. The CDR3 has 16 residues. The V and J ends lost 4 bases and 0 bases respectively, with 14 bases between them. Germline V lookup: CDR1 SEHNR, CDR2 FQNEAQ (reference sequence).

The chain uses TRBV10-3 and TRBJ2-1, with TRBD2 matching 14 bases. Losses at the gene ends were 2 bases for V and 6 bases for J; bases not matched to a gene: 0. Germline-derived CDR1 and CDR2 are ENHRY and SYGVKD. The CDR3 loop spans 15 amino acids. The CDR3 region is CAISEGLAGGNEQFF. DNA of the CDR3: TGTGCCATCAGTGAGGGACTAGCGGGAGGCAATGAGCAGTTCTTC.

This clonotype was seen only a few times. The gene calls are TRBV10-2 and TRBJ1-2, with 10 nucleotides matching TRBD1. Germline V gene data show CDR1 as WSHSY and CDR2 as SAAADI. V was pared by 2 bases and J by 8 bases, with 8 bases of the junction left unmatched. The CDR3 runs 15 residues. This CDR3 reads CASSEPGTGVKGYTF. The CDR3 nucleotides are TGCGCCAGCAGTGAGCCCGGGACAGGGGTGAAAGGCTACACCTTC.

This chain joins TRBV9 and TRBJ2-6, with D unclear. The CDR3 covers 13 residues. Per the germline V gene, CDR1 is SGDLS and CDR2 is YYNGEE. V lost 6 bases, J lost 0 bases, and 4 bases lay in between. CDR3 sequence: CASTRSGANVLTF. CDR3 DNA sequence: TGTGCCAGCACACGCTCTGGGGCCAACGTCCTGACTTTC.

The chain joins TRBV12-5 to TRBJ2-7; 13 positions match TRBD2. J was trimmed by 2 bases and V by 6 bases; bases with no gene match: 4. The germline gives CDR1 LGHNT, CDR2 FRNRAP. CDR3 length: 15 residues. The CDR3 sequence is CASGRGTSGTYEQYF. In DNA, the CDR3 is TGTGCTAGTGGCCGAGGGACTAGCGGGACCTACGAGCAGTACTTC.

This clonotype came up many times. The chain combines TRBV15 with TRBJ2-3; 7 bases are shared with TRBD2. J was trimmed by 6 bases and V by 3 bases; bases with no gene match: 12. CDR1 LNHNV and CDR2 YYDKDF come from the germline V gene (reference sequence). There are 16 residues in the CDR3. The CDR3 here is CATSSWLADAPDTQYF. The CDR3, as DNA: TGTGCCACCAGCAGCTGGCTAGCGGACGCCCCGGATACGCAGTATTTT.

The chain employs TRBV9 and TRBJ2-1; 14 positions agree with TRBD2. The CDR3 is 16 residues long. Trimming cost V 4 bases and J 9 bases; bases outside gene matches: 9. Germline V gene lookup returns CDR1 SGDLS and CDR2 YYNGEE. The CDR3 bases are TGTGCCAGCAGCCCCCGTGGACTAGCGGGAGGCACTGAGCAGTTCTTC. This gives the protein CASSPRGLAGGTEQFF.